The present entry profiles one T cell receptor beta chain with its context. Its antigen remains unidentified. In the naive CD8 group, cells lacked CD45RO and were positively selected for CCR7, so terminally differentiated effector memory CD45RA+ cells were left out. Germline V lookup: CDR1 SGHAT, CDR2 FQNNGV. The CDR3 has 15 residues. The V and J ends lost 4 bases and 8 bases respectively, with 20 bases between them. This specimen comes from a study of shared clonotypes between healthy human individuals. Notes on the study in general: The sole specimen, blood, was sampled, and tissue repertoires likely differ. For naive CD4 cells, roughly 5.5% of clonotypes were shared across a handful of donors.

Libraries were prepared by immunoSEQ multiplex PCR; TCRdb keeps only in-frame clonotypes and omits some of them. The table includes about 2.1 million clones, just under 95% detected once. The clonotype originates from a man between 18 and 29 years old in good health. Some clones in this sample may be carry-over from other donors' samples. J is TRBJ1-2 and V is TRBV11-2; no clear D gene. The sample consisted of naive CD8+ T cells from PBMCs. CDR3 bases: TGTGCCAGCAGCTACGGCCCTTACGGGATCGTGGGCTACACCTTC. It encodes CASSYGPYGIVGYTF.